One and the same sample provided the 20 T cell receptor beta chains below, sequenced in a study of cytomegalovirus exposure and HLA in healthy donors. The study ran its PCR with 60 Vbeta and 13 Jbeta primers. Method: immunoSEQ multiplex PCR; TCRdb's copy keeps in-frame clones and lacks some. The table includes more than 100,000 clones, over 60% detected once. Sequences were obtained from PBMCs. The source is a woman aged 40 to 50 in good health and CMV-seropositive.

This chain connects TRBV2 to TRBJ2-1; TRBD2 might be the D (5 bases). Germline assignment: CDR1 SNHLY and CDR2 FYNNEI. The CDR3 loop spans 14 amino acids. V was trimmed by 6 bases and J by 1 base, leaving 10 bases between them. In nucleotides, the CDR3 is TGTGCCAGCAGGGAACTAGAGTCCTACAATGAGCAGTTCTTC. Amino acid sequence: CASRELESYNEQFF. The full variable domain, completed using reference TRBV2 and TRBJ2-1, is EPEVTQTPSHQVTQMGQEVILRCVPISNHLYFYWYRQILGQKVEFLVSFYNNEISEKSEIFDDQFSVERPDGSNFTLKIRSTKLEDSAMYFCASRELESYNEQFFGPGTRLTVL.

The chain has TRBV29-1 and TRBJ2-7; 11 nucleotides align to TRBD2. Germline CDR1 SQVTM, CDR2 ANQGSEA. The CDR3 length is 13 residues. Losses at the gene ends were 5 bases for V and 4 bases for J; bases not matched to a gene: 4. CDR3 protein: CSVRGTSGYEQYF. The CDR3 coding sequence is TGCAGCGTTCGAGGGACTAGCGGTTACGAGCAGTACTTC.

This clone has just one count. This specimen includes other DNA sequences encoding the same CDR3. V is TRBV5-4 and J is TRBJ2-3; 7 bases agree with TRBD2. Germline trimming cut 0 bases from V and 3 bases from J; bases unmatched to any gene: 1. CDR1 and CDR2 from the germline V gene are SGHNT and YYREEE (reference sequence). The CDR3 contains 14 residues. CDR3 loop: CASSLGGSTDTQYF. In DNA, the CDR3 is TGTGCCAGCAGCTTGGGCGGGAGTACAGATACGCAGTATTTT.

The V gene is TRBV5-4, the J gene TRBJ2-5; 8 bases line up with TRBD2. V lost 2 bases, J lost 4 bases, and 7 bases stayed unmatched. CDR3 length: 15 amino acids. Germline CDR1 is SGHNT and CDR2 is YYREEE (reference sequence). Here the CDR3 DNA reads TGTGCCAGCAGCTTTCCGGGACTAGATGTAGAGACCCAGTACTTC. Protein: CASSFPGLDVETQYF.

The CDR3 DNA reads as TGTGCCTGGAGCCCCGGACTGGCCAACGAGCAGTACTTC. It encodes CAWSPGLANEQYF. The V gene is TRBV30, the J gene TRBJ2-7; TRBD2 is a possible D gene (5 bases). V lost 3 bases, J lost 5 bases, and 14 bases lay in between. CDR1 GTSNPN and CDR2 SVGIG come from the germline V gene (reference sequence). The CDR3 spans 13 residues.

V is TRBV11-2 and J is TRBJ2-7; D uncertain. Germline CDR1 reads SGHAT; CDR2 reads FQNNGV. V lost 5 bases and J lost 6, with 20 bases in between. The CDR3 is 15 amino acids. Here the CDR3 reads CASSPALLEVAEQYF. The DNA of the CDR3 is TGTGCCAGCAGCCCAGCGCTACTCGAAGTAGCCGAGCAGTACTTC. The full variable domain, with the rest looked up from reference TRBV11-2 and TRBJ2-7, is EAGVAQSPRYKIIEKRQSVAFWCNPISGHATLYWYQQILGQGPKLLIQFQNNGVVDDSQLPKDRFSAERLKGVDSTLKIQPAKLEDSAVYLCASSPALLEVAEQYFGPGTRLTVT.

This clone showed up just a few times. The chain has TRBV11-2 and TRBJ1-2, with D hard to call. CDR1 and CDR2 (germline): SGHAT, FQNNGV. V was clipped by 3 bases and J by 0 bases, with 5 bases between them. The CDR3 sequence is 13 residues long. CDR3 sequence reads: CASSFQTNYGYTF. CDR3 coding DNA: TGTGCCAGCAGCTTCCAGACTAACTATGGCTACACCTTC.

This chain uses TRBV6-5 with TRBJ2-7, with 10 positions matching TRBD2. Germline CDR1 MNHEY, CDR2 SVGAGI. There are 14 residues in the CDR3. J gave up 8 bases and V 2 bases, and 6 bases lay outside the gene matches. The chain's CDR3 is CASSYGLAGDKQYF. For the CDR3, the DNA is TGTGCCAGCAGTTACGGGCTAGCGGGAGACAAGCAGTACTTC.

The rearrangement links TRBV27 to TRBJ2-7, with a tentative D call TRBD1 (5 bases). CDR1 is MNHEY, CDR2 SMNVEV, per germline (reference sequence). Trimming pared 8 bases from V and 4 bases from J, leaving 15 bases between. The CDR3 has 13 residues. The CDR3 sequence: CASAPAGIYEQYF. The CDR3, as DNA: TGTGCCAGCGCCCCGGCAGGGATTTACGAGCAGTACTTC.

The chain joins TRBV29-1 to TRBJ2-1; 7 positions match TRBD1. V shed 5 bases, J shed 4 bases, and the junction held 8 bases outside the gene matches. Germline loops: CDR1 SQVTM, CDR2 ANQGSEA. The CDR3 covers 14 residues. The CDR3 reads CSVRPGQSYNEQFF. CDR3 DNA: TGCAGCGTTCGACCGGGACAGAGTTACAATGAGCAGTTCTTC.

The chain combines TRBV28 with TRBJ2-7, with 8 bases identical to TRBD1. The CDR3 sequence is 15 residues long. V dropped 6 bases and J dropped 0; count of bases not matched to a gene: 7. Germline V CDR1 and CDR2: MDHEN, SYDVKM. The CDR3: CASRTTGGASYEQYF. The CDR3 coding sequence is TGTGCCAGCAGGACCACAGGGGGTGCCTCCTACGAGCAGTACTTC.

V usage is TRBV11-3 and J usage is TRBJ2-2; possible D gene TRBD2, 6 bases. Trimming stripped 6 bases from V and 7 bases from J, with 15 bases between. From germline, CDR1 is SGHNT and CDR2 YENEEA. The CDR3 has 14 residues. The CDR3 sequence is CASSPLGGNGELFF. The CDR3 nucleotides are TGTGCCAGCAGTCCCCTGGGGGGAAACGGGGAGCTGTTTTTT.

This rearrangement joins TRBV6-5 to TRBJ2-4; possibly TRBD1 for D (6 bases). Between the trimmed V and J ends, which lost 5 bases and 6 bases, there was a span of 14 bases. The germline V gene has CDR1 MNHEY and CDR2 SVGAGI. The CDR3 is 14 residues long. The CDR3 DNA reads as TGTGCCAGCAGTCTTGGGGGCGTAGGAAACATTCAGTACTTC. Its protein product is CASSLGGVGNIQYF.

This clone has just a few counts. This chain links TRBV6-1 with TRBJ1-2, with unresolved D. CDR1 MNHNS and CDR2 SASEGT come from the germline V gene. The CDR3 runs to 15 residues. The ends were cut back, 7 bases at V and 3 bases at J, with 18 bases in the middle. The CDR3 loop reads CASTISPGFDYGYTF. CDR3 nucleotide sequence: TGTGCCAGCACTATATCCCCAGGTTTCGACTATGGCTACACCTTC.

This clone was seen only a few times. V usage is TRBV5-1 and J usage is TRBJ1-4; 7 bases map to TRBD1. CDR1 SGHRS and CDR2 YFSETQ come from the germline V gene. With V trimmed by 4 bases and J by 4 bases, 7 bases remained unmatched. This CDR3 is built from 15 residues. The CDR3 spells CASSTKGAINEKLFF. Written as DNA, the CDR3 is TGCGCCAGCAGCACCAAGGGGGCCATTAATGAAAAACTGTTTTTT.

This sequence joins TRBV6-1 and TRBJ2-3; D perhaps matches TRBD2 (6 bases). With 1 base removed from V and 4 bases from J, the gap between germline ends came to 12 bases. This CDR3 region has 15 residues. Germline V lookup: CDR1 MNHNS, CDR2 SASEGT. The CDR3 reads CASSEDGGAPDTQYF. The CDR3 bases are TGTGCCAGCAGTGAAGACGGCGGGGCCCCAGATACGCAGTATTTT.

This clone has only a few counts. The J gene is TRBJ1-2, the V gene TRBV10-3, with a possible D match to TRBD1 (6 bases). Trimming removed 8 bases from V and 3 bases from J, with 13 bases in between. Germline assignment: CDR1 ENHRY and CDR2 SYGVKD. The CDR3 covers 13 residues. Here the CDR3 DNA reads TGTGCCATCCCGACAGAGGGGGACTATGGCTACACCTTC. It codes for CAIPTEGDYGYTF.

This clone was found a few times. The CDR3 DNA sequence: TGTGCCACTACAGACAAAAACATTCAGTACTTC. Protein product: CATTDKNIQYF. The chain carries TRBV19 and TRBJ2-4; D is ambiguous. In germline, CDR1 is LNHDA, CDR2 SQIVND (reference sequence). V lost 10 bases, J lost 3 bases, and 7 bases lay in between. CDR3 length: 11 residues.

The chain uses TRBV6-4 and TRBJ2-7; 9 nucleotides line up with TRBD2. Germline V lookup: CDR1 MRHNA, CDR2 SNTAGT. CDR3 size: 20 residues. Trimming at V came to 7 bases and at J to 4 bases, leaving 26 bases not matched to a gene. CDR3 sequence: CASTREMGLVAGEIEYEQYF. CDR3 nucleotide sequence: TGTGCCAGCACCCGGGAGATGGGGTTGGTAGCGGGAGAAATTGAGTACGAGCAGTACTTC.

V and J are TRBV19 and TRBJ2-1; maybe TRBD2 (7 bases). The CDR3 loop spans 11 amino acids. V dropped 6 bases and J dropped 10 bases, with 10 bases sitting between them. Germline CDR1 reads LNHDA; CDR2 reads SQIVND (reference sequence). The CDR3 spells CASRGGGEQFF. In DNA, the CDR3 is TGTGCCAGTAGGGGCGGGGGCGAGCAGTTCTTC.